Sequencing of this TCR beta chain was carried out in a study of sequential checkpoint blockade in melanoma. On the study more broadly: Each arm's sequence ended with maintenance nivolumab. Regarding the study as a whole: In arm A, pretreatment tumor clonality was associated with response.

Produced via immunoSEQ multiplex PCR; TCRdb's table is partial and in-frame only. In the table there are about 9,200 clones, around 23% of which are singletons. Treatment reported: randomized to nivolumab then ipilimumab (arm A) or the reverse (arm B). None of the patients previously received DNA-damaging chemotherapy. Details on this clone: Its antigen is currently unknown.

The sequencing used tumor tissue (inferred from file names), collected from a patient given nivolumab and ipilimumab in sequence. This TCR was sampled from a human donor with melanoma.

The CDR3 protein is CASSRTGSNQPQHF. For the CDR3, the DNA is TGTGCCAGCAGTCGAACAGGTAGCAATCAGCCCCAGCATTTT. The V call is TRBV9, the J call TRBJ1-5; TRBD1 might be the D (5 bases). CDR1 and CDR2 (germline): SGDLS, YYNGEE. CDR3 length equals 14 residues. V lost 5 bases, J lost 0 bases, and 9 bases lay in between.